The 3 T cell receptor beta chains given below trace back to one sample, sequenced in a study of blood T cells in healthy people across ages. A J-beta primer mix and a sample-barcoded 5' primer were used in a second PCR of roughly 6 to 12 cycles. TCRdb passed the 5' RACE reads through MiXCR, listing each CDR3 protein once. Among 2 million or so distinct CDR3 sequences, 49% were seen once, and the ten largest hold over 2%. Sequences were obtained from blood. The receptors here all came from a woman aged 35 to 49 in good health.

This clonotype came up a few times. This chain uses TRBV2 with TRBJ2-1, with 10 bases fitting TRBD2. There are 15 residues in the CDR3. Trimming cost V 7 bases and J 7 bases; bases outside gene matches: 10. Germline assignment: CDR1 SNHLY and CDR2 FYNNEI. CDR3 DNA: TGTGCCAGCATGGAGGATGGACTAGCGGAGAATGAGCAGTTCTTC. Amino acids: CASMEDGLAENEQFF.

This sequence joins TRBV27 and TRBJ2-1; D gene uncertain. V dropped 2 bases and J dropped 0 bases, with 14 bases sitting between them. There are 17 residues in the CDR3. CDR1 MNHEY and CDR2 SMNVEV come from the germline V gene (reference sequence). The CDR3 is CASSLGLGRSSYNEQFF. The CDR3 bases are TGTGCCAGCAGTTTAGGCTTGGGCCGATCCTCCTACAATGAGCAGTTCTTC.

J is TRBJ2-3 and V is TRBV4-1; possible D gene TRBD2, 6 bases. The V gene lost 7 bases and the J gene lost 2 bases, with 19 bases spanning the gap. The CDR3 has 16 residues. The germline CDR1 and CDR2 sequences are MGHRA and YSYEKL. CDR3 residues: CASTTTGRGTTDTQYF. CDR3 nucleotide sequence: TGCGCCAGCACTACCACGGGACGGGGGACCACAGATACGCAGTATTTT.